The clone carrying this T cell receptor (beta chain) was counted many times. These data belong to a study of T-cell reconstitution after alpha-beta-depleted transplantation in children. The TCRbeta library was prepared with unique molecular identifiers. MiXCR, run by TCRdb on the PCR reads, gives a single entry per CDR3 protein. The sample carries roughly 400,000 distinct CDR3 sequences, 20% recorded once. The CDR3 totals 13 residues. The J segment lost 5 bases and the V segment lost 5 bases, leaving 6 bases of the junction unmatched. From germline, CDR1 is SGHRS and CDR2 YFSETQ. Sequenced here: PBMCs from the stem cell graft donor, sampled from the stem cell graft. This receptor was taken from a human donor who donated a stem cell graft to a child with acute myeloid leukemia. V usage is TRBV5-1 and J usage is TRBJ2-5; 7 bases are a match to TRBD1. This CDR3 is CASRYDREETQYF. Written as DNA, the CDR3 is TGCGCCAGCAGATATGACAGGGAGGAGACCCAGTACTTC.